This entry is about one TCR beta chain. Its specificity is unknown. Assay used: immunoSEQ multiplex PCR; TCRdb lists only in-frame clones, some missing. The sample holds fewer than 75,000 clones; about 72% are singletons and the top ten take 35% to 55%. The CDR3 has 13 residues. The V gene's germline CDR1 is MNHEY and CDR2 SMNVEV (reference sequence). With 2 bases removed from V and 6 bases from J, the gap between germline ends came to 10 bases. The sample comes from a study of cytotoxic CD8 clonotypes in ibrutinib-treated CLL. Study-wide background: Outcomes included 24 partial and 2 complete responses; after median roughly 69 months, 14 stayed remitted and approximately 12 progressed. With a range of 6 to 36, the median treatment time before response samples were taken was approximately 11 months.

Study-level findings and limits: Against age-matched healthy donors, baseline clonality ran higher and tracked circulating CD8+ T-cell counts. Upon ibrutinib response clonality rose, and upon progression it fell back toward baseline.

This specimen consisted of PBMCs, obtained after 12 months of ibrutinib treatment. The receptor's source is a human donor with chronic lymphocytic leukemia. J is TRBJ1-2 and V is TRBV27; D may be TRBD1 (6 bases). The CDR3 loop reads CASSLRSGDGYTF. The DNA of the CDR3 is TGTGCCAGCAGTTTAAGATCAGGGGATGGCTACACCTTC.